This T cell receptor beta chain was sequenced for a study of cytotoxic CD8 clonotypes in ibrutinib-treated CLL. Whole-study findings and limits: At the start, clonality exceeded age-matched healthy donors and followed circulating CD8+ T-cell counts.

The data were produced by immunoSEQ multiplex PCR, yet TCRdb's version contains in-frame clones alone and is incomplete. The data hold some 70,000 clones, with 90% observed a single time. V was cut by 0 bases and J by 5 bases, with 5 bases left in between. This CDR3 contains 12 residues. Germline V lookup: CDR1 SGHNT, CDR2 YYREEE (reference sequence). For this clone: Its target is unknown.

The receptor was isolated from a human donor with chronic lymphocytic leukemia. The sequenced sample was PBMCs, obtained after 12 months of ibrutinib treatment. The chain combines TRBV5-4 with TRBJ1-1, with unresolved D. CDR3 amino acids: CASSLGSTEAFF. The CDR3 DNA reads as TGTGCCAGCAGCTTGGGCTCTACTGAAGCTTTCTTT.